This entry concerns a single T cell receptor (beta chain). The antigen is undetermined. Sequenced by immunoSEQ multiplex PCR; TCRdb stores in-frame clones only, minus some. The sample has about 700,000 clones, just over 90% seen once; the top ten hold 24%. This sample is part of a study of shared clonotypes between healthy human individuals. Naive CD8 isolation took CD45RO-negative cells positively selected for CCR7 and excluded terminally differentiated effector memory CD45RA+ cells. Study results and caveats: Non-shared clonotypes were found to have lower generation probabilities than the clonotypes that were shared by all four of the sorted-subset donors. Four donors had about 5% of their naive CD4 clonotypes in common.

This TCR was recovered from a man in his thirties or forties in good health. The specimen sequenced was naive CD8+ T cells sorted from blood.

The CDR3 DNA is TGTGCCAGCAGCATCGATGGGGCTAGCGGGAGCTTCTACAATGAGCAGTTCTTC. This gives the protein CASSIDGASGSFYNEQFF. The gene calls are TRBV11-1 and TRBJ2-1; the match to TRBD2 covers 10 bases. CDR3 length: 18 amino acids. Germline CDR1 reads SGHAT; CDR2 reads FQDESV (reference sequence). V shed 5 bases, J shed 3 bases, and the junction held 13 bases outside the gene matches.